This T cell receptor beta chain was sequenced for a study of immune evolution from preneoplasia to lung adenocarcinoma. At the level of the study: HLA loss of heterozygosity: under 7.5% AIS, under 19% MIA, over 30% ADC, none AAH. Study-wide results and limits: Later-stage lesions appeared to have more T cells, more diversity, less clonality.

The J segment lost 1 base and the V segment lost 1 base, leaving 0 bases of the junction unmatched. CDR3 length: 15 residues. Germline V gene lookup returns CDR1 MGHDK and CDR2 SYGVNS. H&E slides confirmed each diagnosis, reviewed by two pathologists independently. Premalignant or tumor cells were enriched by macro-dissection after pathologic assessment. The method was immunoSEQ multiplex PCR; TCRdb's version includes in-frame clones alone and lacks a portion of them. Among some 2,500 clones listed, around 85% were seen once. With regard to this clone: As yet, its antigen is unknown.

V is TRBV25-1 and J is TRBJ2-2, with 7 bases lining up with TRBD1. The TCR was taken from a person aged 55-80 years with invasive lung adenocarcinoma. The sample taken for sequencing was FFPE invasive lung adenocarcinoma tissue. The CDR3 protein is CASSEWTGNTGELFF. The CDR3, as DNA: TGTGCCAGCAGTGAATGGACAGGGAACACCGGGGAGCTGTTTTTT.